What follows are 29 T cell receptor beta chains derived from one specimen sequenced in a study of shared clonotypes between healthy human individuals. Method: immunoSEQ multiplex PCR; TCRdb's copy keeps in-frame clones and lacks some. In the table there are hundreds of thousands of clones, around 67% of which are singletons. Sequencing was carried out using memory CD4+ T cells sorted from blood. The subset denotes: CD45RA-negative fraction. These TCRs come from a woman aged 25-40 years in good health.

The V and J genes are TRBV7-2 and TRBJ1-5, with unresolved D. Germline V gene lookup returns CDR1 SGHTA and CDR2 FQGNSA. CDR3 length: 15 amino acids. The germline V and J ends were trimmed by 5 bases and 0 bases, with 11 bases remaining between them. CDR3 sequence reads: CASSVSTLSNQPQHF. CDR3 nucleotides: TGTGCCAGCAGCGTCTCGACACTTAGCAATCAGCCCCAGCATTTT.

The chain carries TRBV6-6 and TRBJ1-5; the match to TRBD1 covers 7 bases. This CDR3 has 15 amino acids. Germline V gene lookup returns CDR1 MNHNY and CDR2 SVGAGI (reference sequence). V trimming: 4 bases; J trimming: 1 base; junction bases outside the gene matches: 4. CDR3 region: CASSSSGGSNQPQHF. The CDR3, as DNA: TGTGCCAGCAGTTCATCAGGGGGGAGCAATCAGCCCCAGCATTTT.

The V and J genes are TRBV18 and TRBJ1-1; D is undetermined. The CDR3 contains 13 residues. V dropped 0 bases and J dropped 4 bases, with 6 bases sitting between them. Germline CDR1 KGHSH, CDR2 LQKENI. CDR3 loop: CASSPPSGTEAFF. The CDR3 DNA follows: TGTGCCAGCTCACCACCCTCCGGCACTGAAGCTTTCTTT.

V is TRBV28 and J is TRBJ2-1; D gene uncertain. This CDR3 is 16 amino acids long. The germline V gene has CDR1 MDHEN and CDR2 SYDVKM. V dropped 2 bases and J dropped 7 bases, with 18 bases sitting between them. The CDR3 loop reads CASSLPASFDINEQFF. CDR3 nucleotides: TGTGCCAGCAGTTTACCCGCCTCCTTTGACATTAATGAGCAGTTCTTC. Supplemented by reference TRBV28 and TRBJ2-1, the full variable domain reads DVKVTQSSRYLVKRTGEKVFLECVQDMDHENMFWYRQDPGLGLRLIYFSYDVKMKEKGDIPEGYSVSREKKERFSLILESASTNQTSMYLCASSLPASFDINEQFFGPGTRLTVL.

The CDR3 region is CASSRDFSYEQYF. Here the CDR3 DNA reads TGTGCCAGCAGCCGCGACTTCTCCTACGAGCAGTACTTC. The chain links TRBV7-3 to TRBJ2-7; D gene uncertain. Germline values: CDR1 SGHTA, CDR2 FQGTGA. CDR3 size: 13 residues. The V end was cut by 5 bases, the J end by 0 bases, with 8 bases between. The full variable domain, completed using reference TRBV7-3 and TRBJ2-7, is GAGVSQTPSNKVTEKGKYVELRCDPISGHTALYWYRQSLGQGPEFLIYFQGTGAADDSGLPNDRFFAVRPEGSVSTLKIQRTERGDSAVYLCASSRDFSYEQYFGPGTRLTVT.

The rearrangement joins TRBV5-6 to TRBJ2-2, with TRBD2 identical over 8 bases. V shed 1 base and J 5 bases; nucleotides not matched to a gene: 7. Germline loops: CDR1 SGHDT, CDR2 YYEEEE. The CDR3 runs 16 residues. The CDR3 is CASSLPGLDQTGELFF. The CDR3 DNA reads TGTGCCAGCAGCTTGCCGGGACTAGACCAGACCGGGGAGCTGTTTTTT. The full variable domain, in which reference TRBV5-6 and TRBJ2-2 provide the parts outside the CDR3, is DAGVTQSPTHLIKTRGQQVTLRCSPKSGHDTVSWYQQALGQGPQFIFQYYEEEERQRGNFPDRFSGHQFPNYSSELNVNALLLGDSALYLCASSLPGLDQTGELFFGEGSRLTVL.

This chain joins TRBV5-1 and TRBJ1-1; the D gene is possibly TRBD1 (6 bases). There are 13 residues in the CDR3. Germline-derived CDR1 and CDR2 are SGHRS and YFSETQ. V was pared by 5 bases and J by 4 bases, with 12 bases between. CDR3 residues: CASSPQGFTEAFF. CDR3 DNA: TGCGCCAGCAGTCCACAGGGTTTCACTGAAGCTTTCTTT.

This chain links TRBV11-3 with TRBJ2-2, with 7 positions matching TRBD1. Germline V gene data show CDR1 as SGHNT and CDR2 as YENEEA. This CDR3 is 18 amino acids long. V dropped 0 bases and J dropped 6; count of bases not matched to a gene: 13. CDR3 residues: CASSLERWGDRVPGELFF. The CDR3 nucleotides are TGTGCCAGCAGCTTAGAGAGATGGGGAGACAGGGTCCCCGGGGAGCTGTTTTTT.

This clone was counted ten times or more. This chain joins TRBV7-2 and TRBJ1-1; 9 positions agree with TRBD1. V lost 6 bases and J lost 2; bases outside the gene matches: 7. This CDR3 has 15 residues. The germline CDR1 and CDR2 sequences are SGHTA and FQGNSA. The DNA of the CDR3 is TGTGCCAGCAGGTGGGACAGGGTAAGCAACACTGAAGCTTTCTTT. It yields the protein CASRWDRVSNTEAFF. Supplemented by reference TRBV7-2 and TRBJ1-1, the full variable domain reads GAGVSQSPSNKVTEKGKDVELRCDPISGHTALYWYRQSLGQGLEFLIYFQGNSAPDKSGLPSDRFSAERTGGSVSTLTIQRTQQEDSAVYLCASRWDRVSNTEAFFGQGTRLTVV.

The CDR3: CASSGPTRGQSSGAFF. The CDR3 DNA reads as TGTGCCAGCAGTGGCCCGACCAGGGGGCAGTCGAGTGGGGCTTTCTTT. The V gene is TRBV2, the J gene TRBJ1-1; 8 nucleotides align to TRBD1. The V and J ends lost 4 bases and 11 bases, in that order; junction bases with no gene match: 18. The V gene's germline CDR1 is SNHLY and CDR2 FYNNEI. The CDR3 is 16 amino acids.

This sequence joins TRBV10-3 and TRBJ2-7; 8 bases are a match to TRBD2. This CDR3 has 12 amino acids. V was pared by 10 bases and J by 5 bases, with 7 bases of the junction left unmatched. Germline assignment: CDR1 ENHRY and CDR2 SYGVKD. CDR3 residues: CATAGGGDEQYF. For the CDR3, the DNA is TGTGCCACGGCGGGGGGTGGAGACGAGCAGTACTTC.

The gene calls are TRBV11-2 and TRBJ2-5; 13 bases fit TRBD2. This CDR3 comprises 18 residues. The V and J ends lost 5 bases and 4 bases, in that order; junction bases with no gene match: 13. Germline lookup yields CDR1 SGHAT and CDR2 FQNNGV. CDR3 DNA sequence: TGTGCCAGCAGCCAGGGACTAGCGGGATCTCAGGTGGGAGAGACCCAGTACTTC. It is translated as CASSQGLAGSQVGETQYF.

The genes are TRBV11-2 and TRBJ1-1; tentative D call: TRBD1 (6 bases). The CDR3 consists of 15 residues. The germline gives CDR1 SGHAT, CDR2 FQNNGV. Trimming cost V 5 bases and J 0 bases, with 13 bases left between them. The CDR3 DNA sequence: TGTGCCAGCAGCCGGGGGGGCGTGCTGAACACTGAAGCTTTCTTT. It codes for CASSRGGVLNTEAFF.

The V gene is TRBV21-1, the J gene TRBJ2-3; the tabulated D call, TRBD2, remains unverified against the DNA. TRBV21-1 is recorded as a pseudogene. The CDR3 loop spans 14 amino acids. The DNA for the CDR3 is TGTGCCAGCGGGTCTGAGGCTAGCACAGATACGCAGTATTTT. Translated: CASGSEASTDTQYF.

The chain combines TRBV28 with TRBJ2-3; TRBD2 agrees at 15 bases. V lost 5 bases to trimming and J lost 3 bases; unmatched junction nucleotides: 3. This CDR3 has 16 residues. Germline V gives CDR1 MDHEN, CDR2 SYDVKM. CDR3 residues: CASSTGLAGGTDTQYF. Written as DNA, the CDR3 is TGTGCCAGCAGTACCGGACTAGCGGGAGGGACAGATACGCAGTATTTT.

The chain joins TRBV19 to TRBJ1-5; D is undetermined. The V and J ends lost 7 bases and 1 base respectively, with 8 bases between them. The CDR3 totals 13 residues. The germline V gene encodes CDR1 LNHDA and CDR2 SQIVND (reference sequence). CDR3 coding DNA: TGTGCCAGTAACAAAATCAGCAATCAGCCCCAGCATTTT. It yields the protein CASNKISNQPQHF.

The CDR3 here is CATSRDLSEVTDTQYF. CDR3 in DNA: TGTGCCACCAGCAGAGATCTAAGTGAGGTCACAGATACGCAGTATTTT. The chain uses TRBV15 and TRBJ2-3; D not resolved. The germline gives CDR1 LNHNV, CDR2 YYDKDF (reference sequence). Between the trimmed V and J ends, which lost 0 bases and 2 bases, there was a span of 12 bases. This CDR3 spans 16 amino acids.

The gene calls are TRBV6-5 and TRBJ2-7, with D possibly matching TRBD1 (6 bases). The CDR3 has 15 residues. CDR1 MNHEY and CDR2 SVGAGI come from the germline V gene. V was cut by 2 bases and J by 7 bases, with 18 bases left in between. This CDR3 is CASSYGIGGAKEQYF. The CDR3 DNA is TGTGCCAGCAGTTACGGGATTGGGGGCGCGAAGGAGCAGTACTTC.

The chain links TRBV5-1 to TRBJ2-3; D is unresolved. CDR3 size: 14 residues. Per germline, CDR1 SGHRS and CDR2 YFSETQ. V lost 0 bases and J 2 bases, leaving 7 bases between the germline ends. The CDR3 region has the DNA TGCGCCAGCAGCTTGGAGACAACCACAGATACGCAGTATTTT. Its translation is CASSLETTTDTQYF.

This clone was counted a few times. The chain carries TRBV5-1 and TRBJ2-1; no clear D. The CDR3 extends over 12 amino acids. V lost 4 bases to trimming and J lost 9 bases, with 11 bases between them. CDR1 is SGHRS and CDR2 is YFSETQ in the germline V gene. CDR3 sequence reads: CASSDSFGEQFF. The CDR3 nucleotides are TGCGCCAGCAGCGACTCGTTCGGTGAGCAGTTCTTC.

The chain uses TRBV9 and TRBJ1-2; weak D call: TRBD1 (5 bases). Germline V gene data show CDR1 as SGDLS and CDR2 as YYNGEE. V was shortened by 0 bases and J by 0 bases, with 12 bases between the two germline ends. This CDR3 has 16 residues. CDR3 region: CASSVGPGDSNYGYTF. The CDR3 DNA reads TGTGCCAGCAGCGTAGGGCCGGGGGACTCTAACTATGGCTACACCTTC.

The chain has TRBV28 and TRBJ1-2, with D possibly TRBD1 on 6 matching bases. There are 13 residues in the CDR3. Germline CDR1 reads MDHEN; CDR2 reads SYDVKM. Trimming cost V 5 bases and J 5 bases, with 12 bases left between them. The CDR3 coding sequence is TGTGCCAGCAGTCCCGGACAGCATTATGGCTACACCTTC. This sequence encodes CASSPGQHYGYTF.

Turning to this clone: Other DNA sequences in the sample encode the same CDR3. The chain has TRBV19 and TRBJ2-1; 12 bases agree with TRBD2. Germline CDR1 is LNHDA and CDR2 is SQIVND (reference sequence). The V gene end was trimmed by 6 bases and the J gene end by 7 bases; junction bases not matched to a gene: 7. The CDR3 contains 15 residues. The CDR3 coding sequence is TGTGCCAGTAGCCCCGGGACTAGCGGGTATAATGAGCAGTTCTTC. Translation: CASSPGTSGYNEQFF.

A few counts support this clone. The chain combines TRBV30 with TRBJ2-7; weak D call: TRBD2 (5 bases). This CDR3 region has 12 residues. CDR1 and CDR2 (germline): GTSNPN, SVGIG (reference sequence). The V end was cut by 1 base, the J end by 5 bases, with 9 bases between. The CDR3 here is CAWSGTLDEQYF. In nucleotides, the CDR3 is TGTGCCTGGAGTGGGACTTTGGACGAGCAGTACTTC.

This clone has more than one count but fewer than ten. The chain is built from TRBV5-4 and TRBJ2-5; 13 bases match TRBD2. V gave up 5 bases and J gave up 2 bases; unmatched junction bases: 12. Germline values: CDR1 SGHNT, CDR2 YYREEE (reference sequence). This CDR3 is built from 18 residues. As DNA, the CDR3 is TGTGCCAGCAGTGGAACCCCACTAGCGGGAGGGCTTCAAGAGACCCAGTACTTC. It translates to CASSGTPLAGGLQETQYF.

The genes are TRBV6-1 and TRBJ2-1; possible D gene TRBD2, 5 bases. V was trimmed by 8 bases and J by 3 bases, leaving 11 bases between them. The CDR3 is 13 residues long. Germline V lookup: CDR1 MNHNS, CDR2 SASEGT. Written as DNA, the CDR3 is TGTGCCAGCCGAGGGTCACACTACAATGAGCAGTTCTTC. Translating gives CASRGSHYNEQFF.

The chain employs TRBV5-1 and TRBJ1-2, with D unresolved. The germline gives CDR1 SGHRS, CDR2 YFSETQ. The V gene lost 0 bases and the J gene lost 7 bases, with 7 bases spanning the gap. The CDR3 runs to 12 residues. In DNA, the CDR3 is TGCGCCAGCAGCTTGGGGGGAGGTGGCTACACCTTC. Protein sequence: CASSLGGGGYTF.

This clone was counted between two and nine times. The chain has TRBV4-2 and TRBJ2-4; 10 positions match TRBD2. In germline, CDR1 is LGHNA, CDR2 YNFKEQ. There are 20 residues in the CDR3. The trim removed 0 bases at V and 0 bases at J, leaving 11 bases unmatched. CDR3 sequence: CASSQDPPSGSLGAKNIQYF. CDR3 DNA: TGTGCCAGCAGCCAAGATCCTCCTAGCGGGAGTCTAGGAGCCAAAAACATTCAGTACTTC.

The chain couples TRBV18 to TRBJ2-7; D possibly corresponds to TRBD1 (5 bases). The CDR3 consists of 14 residues. Germline-derived CDR1 and CDR2 are KGHSH and LQKENI. V was pared by 2 bases and J by 6 bases, with 14 bases between. CDR3 bases: TGTGCCAGCTCACCAGGGGCAGGCTCTGGCGAGCAGTACTTC. Translating gives CASSPGAGSGEQYF.